This T cell receptor beta chain was recorded in a study of cytomegalovirus exposure and HLA in healthy donors. Both 60 Vbeta primers and 13 Jbeta primers went into the PCR. Profiled with immunoSEQ multiplex PCR; TCRdb holds only in-frame clones, not every one. In the table there are approximately 220,000 clones, over 60% of which are singletons. The CDR3 loop spans 17 amino acids. Germline V gene lookup returns CDR1 MGHRA and CDR2 YSYEKL. The junction had 8 bases not matched to a gene; V was cut back by 3 bases and J by 2 bases. These donors, healthy bone marrow donors, were studied. This chain links TRBV4-1 with TRBJ2-1, with 9 positions matching TRBD2. Sequenced material: PBMCs. The TCR sequence derives from a man between 18 and 29 years old in good health and CMV-seronegative. The CDR3 spells CASSHGAGGITYNEQFF. DNA for the CDR3: TGCGCCAGCAGCCATGGTGCGGGAGGGATTACCTACAATGAGCAGTTCTTC.